The clone carrying this TCR beta chain was counted only a few times. This entry belongs to a study of blood T cell repertoires in COVID-19. In the study overall: The United States, Italy and Spain provided the acute and convalescent COVID-19 samples. From T cells, B-cell-depleted T cells, or PBMCs came the material, which was cDNA or gDNA.

Authors' analysis steps: For nucleated cells, counts were estimated from reference gene primer amplification. Generated by immunoSEQ multiplex PCR, the TCRdb table keeps only in-frame clones and is missing some. D and trimming were read from the DNA, whereas the V and J calls and clone size are those reported in that table. In the table there are roughly 80,000 clones, under 85% of which are singletons. The CDR3 spans 12 residues. The V and J ends lost 5 bases and 11 bases, in that order; junction bases with no gene match: 8. Germline CDR1 reads SEHNR; CDR2 reads FQNEAQ (reference sequence). The sequencing input was peripheral blood. The sequence was obtained from a human donor in a cohort sampled during active COVID-19. J is TRBJ1-1 and V is TRBV7-9, with 7 bases lining up with TRBD1. The CDR3, as DNA: TGTGCCAGCAGCCAAGACGACAGGGCGGCTTTCTTT. Its translation: CASSQDDRAAFF.